Below, 17 T cell receptor beta chains from the same sample are listed, as sequenced in a study of blood T cell repertoires in COVID-19. Measured with immunoSEQ multiplex PCR; TCRdb has only the in-frame clones, and not every one. The profile covers some 150,000 clones, with roughly nine tenths appearing a single time and over 3.5% taken by the ten largest. The specimen was peripheral blood. Source of these receptors: a woman in her sixties with active or convalescent COVID-19.

Here the CDR3 DNA reads TGTGCCAGCAGTTACGTGGAGGACACTGAAGCTTTCTTT. The encoded protein is CASSYVEDTEAFF. V gene TRBV6-2 or TRBV6-3 combines with J gene TRBJ1-1; no reliable D call. The CDR3 is made up of 13 amino acids. The V gene lost 2 bases and the J gene lost 3 bases, with 7 bases spanning the gap. CDR1 is MNHEY and CDR2 is SVGEGT in the germline V gene.

The chain has TRBV3-1 (or the pseudogene TRBV3-2) and TRBJ2-1; 8 nucleotides align to TRBD2. The V and J ends lost 3 bases and 6 bases, in that order; junction bases with no gene match: 10. The germline gives CDR1 LGHDT, CDR2 YNNKEL (reference sequence). The CDR3 covers 16 residues. CDR3: CASSQIAGTRANEQFF. The CDR3 DNA is TGTGCCAGCAGCCAGATCGCCGGGACTAGGGCCAATGAGCAGTTCTTC.

For the CDR3, the DNA is TGTGCCACCAGTGATTTGGACAGGGACGGGCAGTTCTTC. Protein product: CATSDLDRDGQFF. The chain combines TRBV24-1 with TRBJ2-1; TRBD1 matches at 7 bases. This CDR3 is built from 13 residues. Germline CDR1 is KGHDR and CDR2 is SFDVKD. V lost 0 bases, J lost 12 bases, and 4 bases stayed unmatched.

The chain carries TRBV18 and TRBJ2-1; 7 positions agree with TRBD2. The J segment lost 7 bases and the V segment lost 2 bases, leaving 8 bases of the junction unmatched. Germline V CDR1 and CDR2: KGHSH, LQKENI. The CDR3 is 15 residues long. The CDR3 here is CASSPWERGGNEQFF. CDR3 in DNA: TGTGCCAGCTCACCATGGGAAAGGGGAGGGAATGAGCAGTTCTTC.

This clone occurred once. The rearrangement joins TRBV12-3 or TRBV12-4 to TRBJ2-5; D is perhaps TRBD2 (5 bases). Trimming took 3 bases from V and 10 from J, leaving 12 bases between them. This CDR3 comprises 12 residues. The CDR3 DNA is TGTGCCAGCAGTTTGCTCGGGGAAAACCAGTACTTC. Translating it yields CASSLLGENQYF.

V usage is TRBV6-2 or TRBV6-3 and J usage is TRBJ2-7; 7 nucleotides agree with TRBD1. The CDR3 loop spans 14 amino acids. The V gene's germline CDR1 is MNHEY and CDR2 SVGEGT. V shed 2 bases and J 3 bases; nucleotides not matched to a gene: 4. The CDR3 reads CASSYKGQIYEQYF. CDR3 in DNA: TGTGCCAGCAGTTACAAGGGACAGATCTACGAGCAGTACTTC.

The chain couples TRBV7-8 to TRBJ2-2; D possibly corresponds to TRBD1 (5 bases). V was trimmed by 0 bases and J by 5 bases, leaving 16 bases between them. The CDR3 contains 17 residues. In germline, CDR1 is SGHVS, CDR2 FQNEAQ. This chain's CDR3 is CASSLAAGGAGTGELFF. The CDR3 nucleotides are TGTGCCAGCAGCTTAGCAGCCGGTGGGGCAGGTACCGGGGAGCTGTTTTTT. The full variable domain, in which reference TRBV7-8 and TRBJ2-2 provide the parts outside the CDR3, is GAGVSQSPRYKVAKRGQDVALRCDPISGHVSLFWYQQALGQGPEFLTYFQNEAQLDKSGLPSDRFFAERPEGSVSTLKIQRTQQEDSAVYLCASSLAAGGAGTGELFFGEGSRLTVL.

This clone was counted only a few times. The chain is built from TRBV5-1 and TRBJ2-7; weak D call: TRBD2 (6 bases). The CDR3 length is 14 residues. From germline, CDR1 is SGHRS and CDR2 YFSETQ. Trimming cost V 4 bases and J 8 bases, with 19 bases left between them. The CDR3 sequence is CASSPEGTVFQQYF. The CDR3 coding sequence is TGCGCCAGCAGCCCGGAGGGGACTGTCTTTCAGCAGTACTTC.

V usage is TRBV7-9 and J usage is TRBJ1-3, with D hard to call. Germline assignment: CDR1 SEHNR and CDR2 FQNEAQ (reference sequence). Trimming stripped 0 bases from V and 3 bases from J, with 9 bases between. The length of the CDR3 is 15 residues. The CDR3 sequence: CASSLARGDGNTIYF. The CDR3 DNA reads TGTGCCAGCAGCTTAGCCCGGGGAGATGGAAACACCATATATTTT.

The chain couples TRBV6-5 to TRBJ1-1, with D possibly TRBD1 on 6 matching bases. The V end was cut by 2 bases, the J end by 3 bases, with 13 bases between. CDR3 length: 15 amino acids. The V gene's germline CDR1 is MNHEY and CDR2 SVGAGI. The CDR3 bases are TGTGCCAGCAGTTACGGGTTGAAGGGGGACACTGAAGCTTTCTTT. This encodes CASSYGLKGDTEAFF.

The gene calls are TRBV9 and TRBJ1-3; tentative D call: TRBD1 (6 bases). Trimming took 7 bases from V and 0 from J, leaving 11 bases between them. Germline lookup yields CDR1 SGDLS and CDR2 YYNGEE. There are 14 residues in the CDR3. The chain's CDR3 is CASAGGRSGNTIYF. The CDR3 DNA sequence: TGTGCCAGCGCGGGGGGCCGCTCTGGAAACACCATATATTTT.

V and J are TRBV7-9 and TRBJ2-7, with D tentatively TRBD1 (5 bases). Germline CDR1 reads SEHNR; CDR2 reads FQNEAQ (reference sequence). Trimming took 1 base from V and 4 from J, leaving 17 bases between them. The CDR3 runs to 16 residues. CDR3 sequence reads: CASSLEGQGRAYEQYF. Here the CDR3 DNA reads TGTGCCAGCAGCTTAGAAGGTCAGGGCAGAGCTTACGAGCAGTACTTC.

The rearrangement uses TRBV7-9 and TRBJ1-3; unclear D gene. The V end lost 1 base, the J end lost 0 bases, and 10 bases lay between the germline ends. The CDR3 consists of 16 residues. CDR1 SEHNR and CDR2 FQNEAQ come from the germline V gene (reference sequence). CDR3 DNA: TGTGCCAGCAGCTTAGGTGGCGGAAACTCTGGAAACACCATATATTTT. This encodes CASSLGGGNSGNTIYF.

The V call is TRBV24-1, the J call TRBJ2-5; 14 nucleotides agree with TRBD2. J was trimmed by 1 base and V by 4 bases; bases with no gene match: 10. The CDR3 consists of 19 residues. Germline CDR1 is KGHDR and CDR2 is SFDVKD. CDR3 sequence: CATSETPGLAGGPQETQYF. CDR3 in DNA: TGTGCCACCAGTGAAACCCCAGGACTAGCGGGGGGACCCCAAGAGACCCAGTACTTC.

J is TRBJ2-7 and V is TRBV18; TRBD2 might be the D (6 bases). Germline V CDR1 and CDR2: KGHSH, LQKENI. The CDR3 runs to 12 residues. Trimming stripped 1 base from V and 7 bases from J, with 8 bases between. Here the CDR3 DNA reads TGTGCCAGCTCACCACTGGGGAGGGAGCAGTACTTC. This translates into CASSPLGREQYF.

The J gene is TRBJ2-1, the V gene TRBV10-3; TRBD1 aligns across 7 bases. This CDR3 has 13 amino acids. Germline lookup yields CDR1 ENHRY and CDR2 SYGVKD. V gave up 4 bases and J gave up 8 bases; unmatched junction bases: 5. The CDR3 is CAISAKGADEQFF. The CDR3 DNA reads as TGTGCCATCAGTGCTAAGGGGGCTGATGAGCAGTTCTTC.

The chain combines TRBV7-9 with TRBJ2-7; 8 bases agree with TRBD1. Trimming removed 0 bases from V and 12 bases from J; junction bases left unmatched: 4. Looked up from germline, CDR1 is SEHNR and CDR2 is FQNEAQ (reference sequence). This CDR3 spans 12 amino acids. CDR3 nucleotide sequence: TGTGCCAGCAGCTTAGCGGCGGACAGGGTGTACTTC. Translated: CASSLAADRVYF.